This T cell receptor (beta chain) was identified during a study of Ad26.COV2.S vaccination and SARS-CoV-2 variants. Points from the study as a whole: Total T cell responses were possibly underestimated by TCR breadth and depth analyses.

On this clone itself: Its antigen is undetermined.

Trimming cost V 1 base and J 6 bases, with 3 bases left between them. Germline V gene data show CDR1 as MNHEY and CDR2 as SMNVEV (reference sequence). The CDR3 runs 12 residues. Sequencing was performed with immunoSEQ multiplex PCR; in TCRdb, only in-frame clones are kept and a portion is missing. Among 350,000 to 500,000 clones listed, nearly 90% were seen once. Treatment denoted: some 20 received Ad26.COV2.S at low or high dose, single or two shots; 5 received placebo; per-sample allocation not given. Vaccine and placebo recipients were sampled on day 63 after the first injection. The sample in question was peripheral blood, obtained in a trial of Ad26.COV2.S vaccine versus placebo. This chain uses TRBV27 with TRBJ2-2, with unresolved D. The clonotype comes from a person aged 18-60 years who received the Ad26.COV2.S COVID-19 vaccine or a placebo. CDR3 DNA: TGTGCCAGCAGTTTATTTGCCGGGGAGCTGTTTTTT. Its protein is CASSLFAGELFF.